This TCR beta chain came from a study of blood T cell repertoires in COVID-19. In the study overall: The United States, Italy and Spain provided the acute and convalescent COVID-19 samples. Sources were T cells, B-cell-depleted T cells, or PBMCs; the material itself was cDNA or gDNA.

Original methodology: Estimated nucleated cell counts came from reference gene primer amplification. This table comes from immunoSEQ multiplex PCR, and its TCRdb copy is limited to in-frame clones, with some not included. That table furnishes V, J and clone size, whereas the DNA furnished D and trimming. Of over 50,000 clones listed, 65% to 90% were seen once; the top ten hold roughly 10%. CDR1 and CDR2 (germline): LGHDT, YNNKEL (reference sequence). V dropped 1 base and J dropped 6 bases, with 6 bases sitting between them. The CDR3 is made up of 13 amino acids. This clonotype was obtained from a human donor in a cohort sampled during active COVID-19. The rearrangement uses TRBV3-1 (or the pseudogene TRBV3-2) and TRBJ1-4; D perhaps matches TRBD1 (5 bases). Sequenced input: peripheral blood. The DNA of the CDR3 is TGTGCCAGCAGCCAAGCGGGGGATGAAAAACTGTTTTTT. Translated: CASSQAGDEKLFF.